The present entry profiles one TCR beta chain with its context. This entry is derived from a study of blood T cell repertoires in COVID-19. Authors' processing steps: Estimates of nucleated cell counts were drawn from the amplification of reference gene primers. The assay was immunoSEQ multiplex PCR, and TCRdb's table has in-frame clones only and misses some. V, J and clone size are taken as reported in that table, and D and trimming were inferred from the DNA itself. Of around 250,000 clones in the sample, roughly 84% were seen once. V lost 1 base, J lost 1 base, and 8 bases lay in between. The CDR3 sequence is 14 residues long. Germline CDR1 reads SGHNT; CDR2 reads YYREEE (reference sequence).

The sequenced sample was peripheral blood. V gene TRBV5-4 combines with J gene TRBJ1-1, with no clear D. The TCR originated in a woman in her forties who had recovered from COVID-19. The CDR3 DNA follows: TGTGCCAGCAGCTTGCGAAGAGAGAACACTGAAGCTTTCTTT. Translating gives CASSLRRENTEAFF.